This T cell receptor beta chain was found in a study of shared clonotypes between healthy human individuals. Repertoires were generated with immunoSEQ multiplex PCR, while TCRdb's copy carries only in-frame clones and drops some. The sample contains roughly 1,000,000 clones, about 80% of which appear only once. Sequencing used memory CD4+ T cells from PBMCs. Subset: CD45RA-negative fraction. This clonotype was obtained from a man aged 18-30 years in good health. Some clones in this sample may be carry-over from other donors' samples.

CDR3 in DNA: TGTGCCAGCAGCTTAGGGGGGCCGAGGTCCTACAATGAGCAGTTCTTC. The encoded protein is CASSLGGPRSYNEQFF. This chain joins TRBV7-3 and TRBJ2-1; either TRBD1 or TRBD2 may fit D (6 bases each). This CDR3 contains 16 residues. Germline CDR1 is SGHTA and CDR2 is FQGTGA. V was cut by 2 bases and J by 1 base, with 12 bases left in between.